The present T cell receptor (beta chain) was sequenced within a study of blood T cell repertoires in COVID-19 (TCRdb year 2020). Looking at the study overall: Samples from collaborators originated in the United States, Italy and Spain and spanned both the acute and convalescent phases of COVID-19. The dataset comprised deeply sampled blood TCRbeta repertoires from subjects exposed to, actively infected with, or recovered from COVID-19. The repertoires were made available in a free public database intended to serve as a resource for research on the immune response to SARS-CoV-2. The samples were drawn from the first 160 participants of the ongoing ImmuneRACE study and from over 950 subjects provided by 6 global collaborators. The material from the prospective study consisted of cDNA or gDNA derived from T cells, B-cell-depleted T cells, or PBMCs. Where HLA class I and class II types were available, the types were taken from metadata supplied by the sample provider, not from assay-based typing. A de-identified subject ID, COVID-19 status, age in years and sex were almost always included in the sample metadata. Overall study outcomes, separate from this receptor: The quantity of clinical and demographic metadata differed by source and by participant and was supplied without curation.

Trimming removed 6 bases from V and 9 bases from J, leaving 24 bases between the germline ends. Taken from cysteine to phenylalanine, the CDR3 has 16 residues. Left in the record is the CDR3 DNA by itself, 48 bases read in frame from the first base. CDR1 LGHNT and CDR2 FRNRAP are derived from the germline V gene. TCRbeta CDR3 regions were amplified from genomic DNA using the immunoSEQ Assay, a bias-controlled multiplex PCR. In the source study's methods: The number of nucleated cells in each sample was estimated from the amplification of reference gene primers within the assay. Sequence reads were collapsed and filtered to measure the absolute abundance of every unique TCRbeta CDR3 rearrangement. Productive Simpson clonality was computed per sample as the square root of Simpson's diversity index over productive rearrangements. This immuneACCESS table, as held by TCRdb, lists in-frame sequences with V and J called but not all clones. Of the missing ones, under half trace to an unresolved V gene in checked studies; the others have no known cause. V, J and clone size reflect that table, while D and trimming were determined from the DNA. Recorded for this sample are 310,000 or so clones; about 83% of them occurred a single time. The top ten constitute around 1.5% of the sample.

The collaborating institutions used their own protocols to collect whole blood in K2EDTA tubes. Collaborator samples were shipped for TCRbeta analysis as frozen whole blood, isolated PBMCs, or DNA extracted from either sample type. In the case of this clone: Its antigen has not been determined. No clone much larger than this one lies a single base away; base qualities are absent.

The TCR originated in a woman between 45 and 60 years old with acute or convalescent COVID-19. Sequenced: peripheral blood. The chain links TRBV12-5 with TRBJ2-1; a tentative D call is TRBD2 (6 bases match). The DNA is TGTGCTAGTGGCAATGGACACCAGGGAGGTCGGTCTGAGCAGTTCTTC. Translated, this is CASGNGHQGGRSEQFF.